The 26 T cell receptor beta chains in this list originate from one sample, sequenced in a study of T cell responses to AZD1222 COVID-19 vaccine. Assay: immunoSEQ multiplex PCR; the TCRdb copy retains only in-frame clones and omits some. The sample holds approximately 94,000 clones, nearly 95% seen once. The specimen comprised peripheral blood, sampled on day 0 of AZD1222 vaccination. The receptors here all came from an adult in good health.

The rearrangement uses TRBV9 and TRBJ2-3; maybe TRBD2 (5 bases). V lost 0 bases and J 0 bases, leaving 11 bases between the germline ends. Germline V CDR1 and CDR2: SGDLS, YYNGEE. The CDR3 consists of 16 residues. The DNA for the CDR3 is TGTGCCAGCAGCGTAGGAAGGAGGTCTAGCACAGATACGCAGTATTTT. It specifies CASSVGRRSSTDTQYF. Supplemented by reference TRBV9 and TRBJ2-3, the full variable domain reads DSGVTQTPKHLITATGQRVTLRCSPRSGDLSVYWYQQSLDQGLQFLIQYYNGEERAKGNILERFSAQQFPDLHSELNLSSLELGDSALYFCASSVGRRSSTDTQYFGPGTRLTVL.

The rearrangement joins TRBV3-1 (or the pseudogene TRBV3-2) to TRBJ2-3; unclear D gene. The CDR3 consists of 15 residues. Germline loops: CDR1 LGHDT, CDR2 YNNKEL (reference sequence). Between the trimmed V and J ends, which lost 1 base and 2 bases, there was a span of 10 bases. CDR3 region: CASSQGAFHTDTQYF. The CDR3, as DNA: TGTGCCAGCAGCCAAGGGGCCTTCCACACAGATACGCAGTATTTT.

V gene TRBV27 combines with J gene TRBJ1-1, with 9 bases lining up with TRBD1. The CDR3 consists of 15 residues. The ends lost 5 bases at V and 1 base at J; junction bases unmatched: 5. Per germline, CDR1 MNHEY and CDR2 SMNVEV (reference sequence). CDR3 sequence (DNA): TGTGCCAGCAGTCACAGGGGGCTGGGGAACACTGAAGCTTTCTTT. This encodes CASSHRGLGNTEAFF.

The chain has TRBV29-1 and TRBJ2-3, with 7 bases matching TRBD2. This CDR3 has 15 residues. J was trimmed by 1 base and V by 4 bases; bases with no gene match: 8. The germline CDR1 and CDR2 sequences are SQVTM and ANQGSEA. Written as DNA, the CDR3 is TGCAGCGTTGTAAGGGCGGGAGTCGGCACAGATACGCAGTATTTT. Protein sequence: CSVVRAGVGTDTQYF.

The J gene is TRBJ1-5, the V gene TRBV5-1; 7 bases map to TRBD1. The CDR3 extends over 15 amino acids. Trimming at V came to 5 bases and at J to 4 bases, leaving 9 bases not matched to a gene. Germline V gene lookup returns CDR1 SGHRS and CDR2 YFSETQ. In DNA form, the CDR3 reads TGCGCCAGCAGACCCGGGACAGAGACAAATCAGCCCCAGCATTTT. Translation: CASRPGTETNQPQHF.

The chain uses TRBV9 and TRBJ2-2, with TRBD2 matching over 8 bases. Germline lookup yields CDR1 SGDLS and CDR2 YYNGEE. CDR3 size: 16 residues. The trim removed 0 bases at V and 0 bases at J, leaving 1 base unmatched. CDR3 amino acids: CASSVDGGANTGELFF. The CDR3 nucleotides are TGTGCCAGCAGCGTAGACGGGGGGGCGAACACCGGGGAGCTGTTTTTT.

The chain is built from TRBV3-1 (or the pseudogene TRBV3-2) and TRBJ2-2; 9 nucleotides line up with TRBD2. The CDR3 totals 14 residues. Trimming at V came to 6 bases and at J to 6 bases, leaving 5 bases not matched to a gene. Germline V gives CDR1 LGHDT, CDR2 YNNKEL (reference sequence). The CDR3 here is CASSRTSAPGELFF. The DNA of the CDR3 is TGTGCCAGCAGTCGGACTAGCGCGCCCGGGGAGCTGTTTTTT.

This clone has a single count. The rearrangement links TRBV24-1 to TRBJ2-3, with D perhaps matching TRBD1 (6 bases). Per the germline V gene, CDR1 is KGHDR and CDR2 is SFDVKD. The CDR3 extends over 16 amino acids. Trimming cost V 1 base and J 0 bases, with 10 bases left between them. CDR3 region: CATSDLGTHSTDTQYF. CDR3 nucleotides: TGTGCCACCAGTGATTTAGGGACACATAGCACAGATACGCAGTATTTT.

This sequence joins TRBV7-3 and TRBJ2-1, with D maybe TRBD1 (6 bases). V lost 3 bases and J 3 bases, leaving 9 bases between the germline ends. The CDR3 length is 14 residues. CDR1 is SGHTA, CDR2 FQGTGA, per germline. The CDR3 spells CASSLGAVYNEQFF. CDR3 in DNA: TGTGCCAGCAGCTTGGGGGCGGTCTACAATGAGCAGTTCTTC.

CDR3 sequence: CASSLEAGVGNEQFF. CDR3 nucleotide sequence: TGTGCCAGCAGCTTAGAAGCGGGAGTGGGGAATGAGCAGTTCTTC. The chain uses TRBV7-8 and TRBJ2-1; 8 bases are shared with TRBD2. The germline V gene encodes CDR1 SGHVS and CDR2 FQNEAQ. The V and J ends lost 1 base and 7 bases, in that order; junction bases with no gene match: 6. The CDR3 loop spans 15 amino acids.

The CDR3 region has the DNA TGTGCCAGCAGCTTAGAGGAGCAGTTCTTC. This translates into CASSLEEQFF. The V gene is TRBV7-8, the J gene TRBJ2-1; D call uncertain. This CDR3 comprises 10 residues. Trimming removed 1 base at V and 10 bases at J, with 2 bases between. The germline gives CDR1 SGHVS, CDR2 FQNEAQ.

This chain connects TRBV7-9 to TRBJ1-1; D not certain. Looked up from germline, CDR1 is SEHNR and CDR2 is FQNEAQ (reference sequence). The CDR3 is made up of 12 amino acids. The V gene lost 6 bases and the J gene lost 7 bases, with 12 bases spanning the gap. The CDR3 loop reads CASSSAVGEAFF. The CDR3 nucleotides are TGTGCCAGCAGTAGCGCGGTGGGTGAAGCTTTCTTT.

V and J are TRBV28 and TRBJ1-2; 9 nucleotides align to TRBD1. This CDR3 has 14 residues. The V gene end was trimmed by 5 bases and the J gene end by 4 bases; junction bases not matched to a gene: 5. Germline V gene lookup returns CDR1 MDHEN and CDR2 SYDVKM. CDR3 residues: CASSTGGQFYGYTF. In nucleotides, the CDR3 is TGTGCCAGCAGTACAGGGGGCCAATTCTATGGCTACACCTTC.

This clone was detected only once. The chain has TRBV28 and TRBJ1-6; 8 nucleotides align to TRBD1. J gave up 7 bases and V 7 bases, and 6 bases lay outside the gene matches. Germline CDR1 MDHEN, CDR2 SYDVKM. CDR3 length: 14 residues. The CDR3 bases are TGTGCCAGCACCTCAGGGGACAGGAATTCACCCCTCCACTTT. It yields the protein CASTSGDRNSPLHF.

This clone occurred once. This chain joins TRBV7-3 and TRBJ2-5; 7 bases fit TRBD1. V shed 3 bases, J shed 2 bases, and the junction held 0 bases outside the gene matches. The germline CDR1 and CDR2 sequences are SGHTA and FQGTGA. The CDR3 has 13 residues. CDR3 nucleotide sequence: TGTGCCAGCAGCTTGGGACAGCAAGAGACCCAGTACTTC. It translates to CASSLGQQETQYF.

The V gene is TRBV7-9, the J gene TRBJ2-5, with 8 bases aligning to TRBD2. CDR3 length: 18 amino acids. Germline assignment: CDR1 SEHNR and CDR2 FQNEAQ (reference sequence). V lost 5 bases to trimming and J lost 2 bases; unmatched junction nucleotides: 16. The CDR3 loop is CASSQTRSLAGLQETQYF. CDR3 nucleotides: TGTGCCAGCAGCCAAACACGTTCCCTAGCGGGCCTTCAAGAGACCCAGTACTTC.

The V call is TRBV7-3, the J call TRBJ1-6; D might be TRBD1 (6 bases). Germline CDR1 reads SGHTA; CDR2 reads FQGTGA. V lost 5 bases and J lost 9, with 14 bases in between. The CDR3 consists of 14 residues. The CDR3: CASSQGQGSSPLHF. CDR3 coding DNA: TGTGCCAGCAGCCAGGGGCAGGGAAGTTCACCCCTCCACTTT. The complete variable domain, with remaining parts taken from reference TRBV7-3 and TRBJ1-6, reads GAGVSQTPSNKVTEKGKYVELRCDPISGHTALYWYRQSLGQGPEFLIYFQGTGAADDSGLPNDRFFAVRPEGSVSTLKIQRTERGDSAVYLCASSQGQGSSPLHFGNGTRLTVT.

This clone was detected only a few times. This sequence joins TRBV30 and TRBJ1-3; D uncertain. The length of the CDR3 is 13 residues. Germline assignment: CDR1 GTSNPN and CDR2 SVGIG (reference sequence). Trimming stripped 6 bases from V and 2 bases from J, with 11 bases between. CDR3 nucleotides: TGTGCCTGCTCCCAAGGGCCTGGAAACACCATATATTTT. This codes for CACSQGPGNTIYF.

The genes are TRBV4-1 and TRBJ2-4; 11 bases map to TRBD2. V shed 2 bases and J 6 bases; nucleotides not matched to a gene: 12. The CDR3 has 18 residues. Per germline, CDR1 MGHRA and CDR2 YSYEKL. Here the CDR3 DNA reads TGCGCCAGCAGCCAATTTATACTAGCGGGGGAGCCAGGAAACATTCAGTACTTC. This codes for CASSQFILAGEPGNIQYF.

V gene TRBV28 combines with J gene TRBJ2-1; TRBD1 might be the D (6 bases). Trimming took 7 bases from V and 5 from J, leaving 18 bases between them. This CDR3 is 15 amino acids long. Per the germline V gene, CDR1 is MDHEN and CDR2 is SYDVKM. This chain's CDR3 is CASKRQDAGNNEQFF. In nucleotides, the CDR3 is TGTGCCAGCAAAAGACAGGACGCTGGAAACAATGAGCAGTTCTTC.

The table lists this clone with a few counts. The rearrangement uses TRBV6-6 and TRBJ1-1; D may be TRBD1 (6 bases). The germline gives CDR1 MNHNY, CDR2 SVGAGI (reference sequence). V dropped 0 bases and J dropped 7 bases, with 15 bases sitting between them. There are 15 residues in the CDR3. CDR3 bases: TGTGCCAGCAGTTACTCATCGGGGGCCTACGATGAAGCTTTCTTT. It translates to CASSYSSGAYDEAFF.

The chain recombines TRBV3-1 (or the pseudogene TRBV3-2) with TRBJ2-1; D might be TRBD1 or TRBD2, each matching 5 bases. CDR1 LGHDT and CDR2 YNNKEL come from the germline V gene (reference sequence). The ends were cut back, 8 bases at V and 12 bases at J, with 11 bases in the middle. The CDR3 spans 10 residues. The CDR3 sequence is CASGDPWQFF. For the CDR3, the DNA is TGTGCCAGCGGGGACCCCTGGCAGTTCTTC.

The V and J genes are TRBV11-2 and TRBJ2-3; 7 positions agree with TRBD1. Trimming took 6 bases from V and 5 from J; bases not matched to a gene: 11. The CDR3 extends over 15 amino acids. In germline, CDR1 is SGHAT, CDR2 FQNNGV. CDR3 sequence (DNA): TGTGCCAGCAGACAGACAGGGCCGCCTGGAGATACGCAGTATTTT. Protein: CASRQTGPPGDTQYF.

The chain carries TRBV5-1 and TRBJ2-7; 7 bases are shared with TRBD1. The CDR3 is made up of 13 amino acids. The V gene's germline CDR1 is SGHRS and CDR2 YFSETQ. V dropped 3 bases and J dropped 2; count of bases not matched to a gene: 2. CDR3 sequence: CASSWDSAYEQYF. DNA of the CDR3: TGCGCCAGCAGCTGGGACAGTGCCTACGAGCAGTACTTC. Complete variable domain (other parts from reference TRBV5-1 and TRBJ2-7): KAGVTQTPRYLIKTRGQQVTLSCSPISGHRSVSWYQQTPGQGLQFLFEYFSETQRNKGNFPGRFSGRQFSNSRSEMNVSTLELGDSALYLCASSWDSAYEQYFGPGTRLTVT.

As concerns this clone: Mismatch with germline at one junction end may stem from a read error. The J gene is TRBJ2-1, the V gene TRBV7-3; D may correspond to TRBD1 or TRBD2 (5 bases each). The germline CDR1 and CDR2 sequences are SGHTA and FQGTGA. The CDR3 totals 12 residues. The CDR3 loop reads CASSSPGRQAVF. The CDR3 DNA sequence: TGTGCCAGCAGCTCACCGGGACGTCAGGCCGTCTTC.

This chain links TRBV3-1 (or the pseudogene TRBV3-2) with TRBJ1-2; D unclear. The V end was cut by 1 base, the J end by 9 bases, with 18 bases between. CDR3 size: 15 residues. From germline, CDR1 is LGHDT and CDR2 YNNKEL (reference sequence). CDR3 sequence reads: CASSQASGVSGSYTF. The CDR3 region has the DNA TGTGCCAGCAGCCAAGCCTCTGGTGTTTCGGGTAGCTACACCTTC.